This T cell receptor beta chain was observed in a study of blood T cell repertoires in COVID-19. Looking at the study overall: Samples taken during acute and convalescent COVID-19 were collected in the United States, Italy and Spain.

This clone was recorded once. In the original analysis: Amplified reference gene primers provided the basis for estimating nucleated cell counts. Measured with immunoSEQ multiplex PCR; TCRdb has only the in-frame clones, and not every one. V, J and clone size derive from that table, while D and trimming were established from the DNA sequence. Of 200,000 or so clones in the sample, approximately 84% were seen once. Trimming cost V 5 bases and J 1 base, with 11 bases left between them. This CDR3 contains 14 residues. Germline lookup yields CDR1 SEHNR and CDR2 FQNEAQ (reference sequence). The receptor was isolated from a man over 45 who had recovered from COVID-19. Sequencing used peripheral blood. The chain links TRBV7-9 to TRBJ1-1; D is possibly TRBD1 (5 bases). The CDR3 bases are TGTGCCAGCAGCACGAGGGGAGGGAACACTGAAGCTTTCTTT. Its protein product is CASSTRGGNTEAFF.